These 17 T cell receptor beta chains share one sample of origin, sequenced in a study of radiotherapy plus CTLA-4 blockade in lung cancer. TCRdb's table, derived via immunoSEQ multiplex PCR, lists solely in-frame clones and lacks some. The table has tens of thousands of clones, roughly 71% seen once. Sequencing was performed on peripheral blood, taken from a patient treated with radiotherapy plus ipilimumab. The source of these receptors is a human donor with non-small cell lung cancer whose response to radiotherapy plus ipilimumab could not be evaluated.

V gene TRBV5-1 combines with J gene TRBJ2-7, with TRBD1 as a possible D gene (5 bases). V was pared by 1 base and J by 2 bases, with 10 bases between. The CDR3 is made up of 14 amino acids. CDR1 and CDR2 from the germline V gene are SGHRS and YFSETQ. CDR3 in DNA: TGCGCCAGCAGCTTGCAGGGTATTGCCTACGAGCAGTACTTC. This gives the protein CASSLQGIAYEQYF.

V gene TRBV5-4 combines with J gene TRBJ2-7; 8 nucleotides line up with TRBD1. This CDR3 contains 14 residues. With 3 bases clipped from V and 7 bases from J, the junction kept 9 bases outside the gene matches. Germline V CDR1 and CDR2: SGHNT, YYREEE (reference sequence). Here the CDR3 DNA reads TGTGCCAGCAGCTCTGGACAGGGTATGGGGGAGCAGTACTTC. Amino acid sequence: CASSSGQGMGEQYF.

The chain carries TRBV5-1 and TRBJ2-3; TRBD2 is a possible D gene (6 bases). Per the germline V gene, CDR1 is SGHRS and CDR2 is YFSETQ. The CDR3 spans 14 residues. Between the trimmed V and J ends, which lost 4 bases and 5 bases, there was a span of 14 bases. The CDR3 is CASSPGLLRDTQYF. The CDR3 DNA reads TGCGCCAGCAGCCCGGGACTCCTTAGAGATACGCAGTATTTT. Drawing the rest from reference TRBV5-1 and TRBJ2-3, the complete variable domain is KAGVTQTPRYLIKTRGQQVTLSCSPISGHRSVSWYQQTPGQGLQFLFEYFSETQRNKGNFPGRFSGRQFSNSRSEMNVSTLELGDSALYLCASSPGLLRDTQYFGPGTRLTVL.

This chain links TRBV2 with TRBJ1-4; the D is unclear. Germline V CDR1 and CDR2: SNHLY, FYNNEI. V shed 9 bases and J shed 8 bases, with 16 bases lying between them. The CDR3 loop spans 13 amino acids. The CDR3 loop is CASRLLTEEKLFF. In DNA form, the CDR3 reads TGTGCCAGTAGACTTTTGACTGAGGAAAAACTGTTTTTT.

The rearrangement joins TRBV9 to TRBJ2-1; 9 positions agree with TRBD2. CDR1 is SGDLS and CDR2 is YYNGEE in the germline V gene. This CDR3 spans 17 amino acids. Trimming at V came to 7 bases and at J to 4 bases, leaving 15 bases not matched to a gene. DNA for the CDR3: TGTGCCAGCGGACCGAGGGAAAGCGGGAGGATATACAATGAGCAGTTCTTC. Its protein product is CASGPRESGRIYNEQFF.

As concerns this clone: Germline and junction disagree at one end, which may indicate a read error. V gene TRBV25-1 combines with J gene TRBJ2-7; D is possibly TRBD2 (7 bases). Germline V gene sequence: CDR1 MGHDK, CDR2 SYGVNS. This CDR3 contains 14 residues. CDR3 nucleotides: TGTGCCAGCAGTGAGGGGGGGCTAGCCCTCAATCTGCACTTC. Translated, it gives CASSEGGLALNLHF.

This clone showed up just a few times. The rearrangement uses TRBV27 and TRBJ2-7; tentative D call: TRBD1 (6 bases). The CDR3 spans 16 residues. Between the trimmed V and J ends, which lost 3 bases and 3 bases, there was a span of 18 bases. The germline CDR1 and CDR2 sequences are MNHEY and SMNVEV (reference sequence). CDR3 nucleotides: TGTGCCAGCAGTTTTTCCCCAGACAGGAGACTCTACGAGCAGTACTTC. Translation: CASSFSPDRRLYEQYF.

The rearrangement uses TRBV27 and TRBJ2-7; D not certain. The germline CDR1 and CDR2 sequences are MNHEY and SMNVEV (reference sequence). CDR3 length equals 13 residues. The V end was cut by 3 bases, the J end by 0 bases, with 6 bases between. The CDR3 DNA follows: TGTGCCAGCAGTTTGTGGGCCTCCTACGAGCAGTACTTC. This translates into CASSLWASYEQYF.

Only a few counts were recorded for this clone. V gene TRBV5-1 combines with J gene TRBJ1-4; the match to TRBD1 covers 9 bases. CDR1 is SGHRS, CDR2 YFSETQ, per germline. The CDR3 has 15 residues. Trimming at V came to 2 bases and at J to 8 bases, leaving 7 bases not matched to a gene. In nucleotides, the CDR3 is TGCGCCAGCAGCTTCGCACAGGGGGCACGAGAAAAACTGTTTTTT. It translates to CASSFAQGAREKLFF.

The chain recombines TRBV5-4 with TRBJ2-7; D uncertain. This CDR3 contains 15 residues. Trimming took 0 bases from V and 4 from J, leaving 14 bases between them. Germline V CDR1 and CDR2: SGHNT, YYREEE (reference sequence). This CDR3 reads CASSLGQVYGYEQYF. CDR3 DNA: TGTGCCAGCAGCTTGGGGCAGGTTTATGGGTACGAGCAGTACTTC. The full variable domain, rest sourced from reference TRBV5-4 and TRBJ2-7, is ETGVTQSPTHLIKTRGQQVTLRCSSQSGHNTVSWYQQALGQGPQFIFQYYREEENGRGNFPPRFSGLQFPNYSSELNVNALELDDSALYLCASSLGQVYGYEQYFGPGTRLTVT.

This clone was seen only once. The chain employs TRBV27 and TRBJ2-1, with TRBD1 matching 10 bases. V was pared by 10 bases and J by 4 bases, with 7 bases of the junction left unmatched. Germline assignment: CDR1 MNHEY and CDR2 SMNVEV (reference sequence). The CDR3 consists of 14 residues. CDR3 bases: TGTGCCACCTACCGGGACAGGGGTTACAATGAGCAGTTCTTC. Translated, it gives CATYRDRGYNEQFF.

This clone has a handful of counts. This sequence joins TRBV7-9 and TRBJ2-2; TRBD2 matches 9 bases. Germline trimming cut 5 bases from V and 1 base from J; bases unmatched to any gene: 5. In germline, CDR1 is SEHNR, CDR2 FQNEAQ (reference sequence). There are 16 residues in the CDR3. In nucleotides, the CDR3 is TGTGCCAGCAGCCAGGCGGGGGGGCTGAACACCGGGGAGCTGTTTTTT. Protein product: CASSQAGGLNTGELFF.

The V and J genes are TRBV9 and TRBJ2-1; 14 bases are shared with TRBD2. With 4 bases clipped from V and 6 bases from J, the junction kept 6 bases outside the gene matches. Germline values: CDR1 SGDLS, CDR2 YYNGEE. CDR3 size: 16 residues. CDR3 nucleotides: TGTGCCAGCAGCCACCCGGGACTAGCGGGAGTCAATGAGCAGTTCTTC. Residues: CASSHPGLAGVNEQFF.

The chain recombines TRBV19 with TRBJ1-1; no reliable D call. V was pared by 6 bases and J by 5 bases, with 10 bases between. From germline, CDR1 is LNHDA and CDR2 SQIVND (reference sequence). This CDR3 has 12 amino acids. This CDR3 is CASSQRGTEAFF. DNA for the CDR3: TGTGCCAGTAGCCAACGAGGAACTGAAGCTTTCTTT.

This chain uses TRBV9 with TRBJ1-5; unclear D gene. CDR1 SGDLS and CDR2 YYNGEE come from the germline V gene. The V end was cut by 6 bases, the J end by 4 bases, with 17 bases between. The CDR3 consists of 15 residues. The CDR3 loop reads CASTPGPEENQPQHF. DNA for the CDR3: TGTGCCAGCACCCCAGGCCCGGAGGAGAATCAGCCCCAGCATTTT. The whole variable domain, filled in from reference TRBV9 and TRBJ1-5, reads DSGVTQTPKHLITATGQRVTLRCSPRSGDLSVYWYQQSLDQGLQFLIQYYNGEERAKGNILERFSAQQFPDLHSELNLSSLELGDSALYFCASTPGPEENQPQHFGDGTRLSIL.

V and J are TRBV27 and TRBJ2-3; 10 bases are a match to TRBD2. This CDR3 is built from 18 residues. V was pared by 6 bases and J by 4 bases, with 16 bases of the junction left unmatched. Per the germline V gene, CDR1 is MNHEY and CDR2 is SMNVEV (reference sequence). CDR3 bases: TGTGCCAGCAGGAGGAAGGGGAGCGGGAGGGCCCGGTCAGATACGCAGTATTTT. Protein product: CASRRKGSGRARSDTQYF.

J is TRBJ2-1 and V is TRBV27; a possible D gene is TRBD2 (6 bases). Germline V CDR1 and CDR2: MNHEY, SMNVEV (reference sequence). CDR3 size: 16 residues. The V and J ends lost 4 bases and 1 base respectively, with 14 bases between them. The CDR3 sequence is CASSYGGVRSYNEQFF. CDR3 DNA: TGTGCCAGCAGTTATGGCGGGGTAAGGTCCTACAATGAGCAGTTCTTC.